Listed here are 10 T cell receptor beta chains from one sample, sequenced in a study of T cells in Graves' hyperthyroidism and ophthalmopathy. Amplification of TCR beta CDR3 regions used RNA as the template. Using the HTBI primer set, a first-round RT-PCR was run on the TCR CDR3. Each CDR3 protein is one row after TCRdb ran MiXCR on the multiplex PCR reads. The sample has 450,000 to 650,000 distinct CDR3 sequences, 15% to 20% seen once. The sequenced sample consisted of blood. The receptors derive from a woman in her late teens or twenties with Graves' ophthalmopathy.

The chain joins TRBV7-2 to TRBJ1-6; TRBD1 agrees at 10 bases. J lost 9 bases, V lost 5 bases, and 7 bases had no gene match. CDR3 size: 15 residues. CDR1 and CDR2 (germline): SGHTA, FQGNSA. CDR3 DNA sequence: TGTGCCAGCAGCAACTTTGACAGGGGGCCTTCACCCCTCCACTTT. This translates into CASSNFDRGPSPLHF. Full variable domain (outside the CDR3, taken from reference TRBV7-2 and TRBJ1-6): GAGVSQSPSNKVTEKGKDVELRCDPISGHTALYWYRQSLGQGLEFLIYFQGNSAPDKSGLPSDRFSAERTGGSVSTLTIQRTQQEDSAVYLCASSNFDRGPSPLHFGNGTRLTVT.

The V call is TRBV7-6, the J call TRBJ2-1; 8 bases are shared with TRBD1. The V segment lost 0 bases and the J segment 0 bases; nucleotides outside the gene matches: 4. The germline gives CDR1 SGHVS, CDR2 FNYEAQ. This CDR3 has 17 residues. CDR3 bases: TGTGCCAGCAGCTTAGCCCCTGGACAGGGCTCCTACAATGAGCAGTTCTTC. Translating gives CASSLAPGQGSYNEQFF. The full variable domain, with the rest looked up from reference TRBV7-6 and TRBJ2-1, is GAGVSQSPRYKVTKRGQDVALRCDPISGHVSLYWYRQALGQGPEFLTYFNYEAQQDKSGLPNDRFSAERPEGSISTLTIQRTEQRDSAMYRCASSLAPGQGSYNEQFFGPGTRLTVL.

The chain has TRBV2 and TRBJ2-7; D unresolved. This CDR3 has 12 amino acids. Germline V gives CDR1 SNHLY, CDR2 FYNNEI. The V and J ends lost 6 bases and 5 bases respectively, with 11 bases between them. In DNA form, the CDR3 reads TGTGCCAGCAGCGCCGACATCGACGAGCAGTACTTC. Residues: CASSADIDEQYF.

This clonotype was detected only a few times. This rearrangement joins TRBV30 to TRBJ2-3, with 14 bases that match TRBD2. The CDR3 totals 18 residues. The V gene end was trimmed by 3 bases and the J gene end by 1 base; junction bases not matched to a gene: 9. CDR1 and CDR2 (germline): GTSNPN, SVGIG (reference sequence). Here the CDR3 DNA reads TGTGCCTGGAGAGAACCGGGACTAGCGGGAGTCCGCACAGATACGCAGTATTTT. It is translated as CAWREPGLAGVRTDTQYF.

This clonotype was picked up a small number of times. The chain has TRBV6-1 and TRBJ2-3, with D perhaps TRBD1 or TRBD2 (5 bases each). Germline V gene sequence: CDR1 MNHNS, CDR2 SASEGT. V dropped 6 bases and J dropped 2 bases, with 18 bases sitting between them. The CDR3 consists of 16 residues. The CDR3 DNA sequence: TGTGCCAGCAGGAGAGGGACGGATGGATTCACAGATACGCAGTATTTT. This codes for CASRRGTDGFTDTQYF.

The chain has TRBV4-1 and TRBJ2-4; the D call may be TRBD1 or TRBD2 (5 bases each). The V end lost 1 base, the J end lost 0 bases, and 7 bases lay between the germline ends. From germline, CDR1 is MGHRA and CDR2 YSYEKL. This CDR3 spans 15 amino acids. CDR3 nucleotide sequence: TGCGCCAGCAGCCAAGCGGGGCTAGCCAAAAACATTCAGTACTTC. Translating gives CASSQAGLAKNIQYF.

Ten or more counts support this clonotype. V gene TRBV3-1 combines with J gene TRBJ2-7; D not resolved. This CDR3 spans 14 amino acids. Deletions cut 1 base from V and 5 bases from J, with 12 bases between. CDR1 is LGHDT and CDR2 is YNNKEL in the germline V gene (reference sequence). The CDR3 DNA follows: TGTGCCAGCAGCCAAGGAACTATTCGGAACGAGCAGTACTTC. It yields the protein CASSQGTIRNEQYF.

This clonotype was counted ten times or more. The CDR3 DNA is TGTGCCAGCAGTCCCCAACAGGGCCGAACCTACGAGCAGTACTTC. This translates into CASSPQQGRTYEQYF. V gene TRBV12-3 or TRBV12-4 combines with J gene TRBJ2-7; D is perhaps TRBD1 (6 bases). The CDR3 is 15 residues long. Trimming left V 5 bases short and J 2 bases short, with 16 bases between.

A remark on this clonotype: Possible read error: a much larger clone is one base away. The CDR3 reads CASSEEGGDYGYTF. For the CDR3, the DNA is TGTGCCAGCAGTGAAGAGGGGGGTGACTATGGCTACACCTTC. V is TRBV2 and J is TRBJ1-2; TRBD1 is a possible D gene (6 bases). Germline assignment: CDR1 SNHLY and CDR2 FYNNEI. The CDR3 is made up of 14 amino acids. V lost 1 base and J lost 3, with 9 bases in between. The complete variable domain, with remaining parts taken from reference TRBV2 and TRBJ1-2, reads EPEVTQTPSHQVTQMGQEVILRCVPISNHLYFYWYRQILGQKVEFLVSFYNNEISEKSEIFDDQFSVERPDGSNFTLKIRSTKLEDSAMYFCASSEEGGDYGYTFGSGTRLTVV.

In the case of this clonotype: A much larger clone differs by one base, so this may be a read error. V gene TRBV18 combines with J gene TRBJ1-5; 9 bases map to TRBD1. The CDR3 has 16 residues. CDR1 and CDR2 (germline): KGHSH, LQKENI. CDR3 amino acids: CASSPGQGLGNQLQHF. CDR3 sequence (DNA): TGTGCCAGCTCACCGGGACAGGGCCTCGGCAATCAGCTCCAGCATTTT.